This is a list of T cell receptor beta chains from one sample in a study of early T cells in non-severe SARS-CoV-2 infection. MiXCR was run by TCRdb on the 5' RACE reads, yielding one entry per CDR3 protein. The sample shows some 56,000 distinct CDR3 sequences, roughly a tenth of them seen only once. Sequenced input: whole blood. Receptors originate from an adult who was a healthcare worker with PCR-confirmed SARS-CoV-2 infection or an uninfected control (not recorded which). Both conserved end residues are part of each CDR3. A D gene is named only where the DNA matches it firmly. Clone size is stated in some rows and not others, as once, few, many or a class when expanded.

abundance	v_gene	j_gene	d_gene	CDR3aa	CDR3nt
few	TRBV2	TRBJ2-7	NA	CASRETDSYEQYF	TGTGCCAGCAGGGAAACGGACAGTTACGAGCAGTACTTC
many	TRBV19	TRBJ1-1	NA	CASSITSDTEAFF	TGTGCCAGTAGTATTACCTCGGATACTGAAGCTTTCTTT
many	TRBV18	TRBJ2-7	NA	CASSSGGYEQYF	TGTGCCAGCTCATCTGGGGGTTACGAGCAGTACTTC
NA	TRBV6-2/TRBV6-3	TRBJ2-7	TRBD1	CASSYPDRAVYEQYF	TGTGCCAGCAGTTACCCGGACAGGGCCGTCTACGAGCAGTACTTC
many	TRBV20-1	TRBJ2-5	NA	CSAPDRGGTQYF	TGCAGTGCCCCCGACCGGGGAGGGACCCAGTACTTC
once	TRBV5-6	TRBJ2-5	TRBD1	CASIQQGAGRQETQYF	TGTGCCAGCATCCAACAGGGGGCGGGACGCCAAGAGACCCAGTACTTC
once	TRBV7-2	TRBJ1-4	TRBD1	CASSPDRGPNEKLFF	TGTGCCAGCAGCCCGGACAGGGGACCTAATGAAAAACTGTTTTTT
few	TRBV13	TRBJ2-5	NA	CASSLTGLAQETQYF	TGTGCCAGCAGCTTAACTGGGCTAGCCCAAGAGACCCAGTACTTC
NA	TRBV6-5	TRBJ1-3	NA	CASSYGEFGNTIYF	TGTGCCAGCAGTTACGGGGAATTCGGAAACACCATATATTTT
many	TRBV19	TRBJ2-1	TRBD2	CASSIAGEWYNEQFF	TGTGCCAGTAGTATCGCGGGAGAGTGGTACAATGAGCAGTTCTTC
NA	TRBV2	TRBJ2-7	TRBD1	CASSTGTGTFYEQYF	TGTGCCAGCAGTACCGGGACAGGGACCTTCTACGAGCAGTACTTC
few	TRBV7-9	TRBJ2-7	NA	CASSLAGEGNEQYF	TGTGCCAGCAGCTTGGCCGGGGAAGGAAACGAGCAGTACTTC
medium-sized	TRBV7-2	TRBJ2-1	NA	CASSLSSYNEQFF	TGTGCCAGCAGCTTAAGCTCCTACAATGAGCAGTTCTTC
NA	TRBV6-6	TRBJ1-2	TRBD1	CASSTQGGQTHYGYTF	TGTGCCAGCAGTACACAGGGGGGTCAGACCCACTATGGCTACACCTTC
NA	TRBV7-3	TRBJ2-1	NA	CASSGVSNEQFF	TGTGCCAGCAGTGGGGTTAGCAATGAGCAGTTCTTC
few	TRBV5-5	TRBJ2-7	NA	CASSSWPRYSSYEQYF	TGTGCCAGCAGTTCCTGGCCCCGTTACAGCTCCTACGAGCAGTACTTC
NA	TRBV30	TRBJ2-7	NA	CAWGDYEQYF	TGTGCCTGGGGAGATTACGAGCAGTACTTC
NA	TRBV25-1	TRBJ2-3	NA	CASSDPRSTDTQYF	TGTGCCAGCAGTGATCCCAGAAGCACAGATACGCAGTATTTT
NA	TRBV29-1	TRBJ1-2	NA	CSVEAVVGNGYTF	TGCAGCGTTGAAGCAGTGGTAGGGAATGGCTACACCTTC
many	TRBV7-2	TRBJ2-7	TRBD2	CASSFSRTSGHYEQYF	TGTGCCAGCAGCTTTTCACGGACTAGCGGCCACTACGAGCAGTACTTC
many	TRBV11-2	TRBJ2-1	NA	CASSSRGRFYNEQFF	TGTGCCAGCAGCTCGCGGGGACGATTCTACAATGAGCAGTTCTTC
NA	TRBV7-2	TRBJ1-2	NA	CASRPTQNYGYTF	TGTGCCAGCAGACCGACACAAAACTATGGCTACACCTTC
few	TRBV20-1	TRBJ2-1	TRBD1	CSAILPGQGYYEQFF	TGCAGTGCTATATTGCCGGGACAGGGATATTATGAGCAGTTCTTC
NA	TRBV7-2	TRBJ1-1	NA	CASSPLPGHEAFF	TGTGCCAGCAGCCCCCTCCCGGGACACGAAGCTTTCTTT
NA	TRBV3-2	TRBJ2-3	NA	CAGSQAVPRRDTQYF	TGTGCCGGCAGCCAAGCGGTCCCTCGGAGGGATACGCAGTATTTT
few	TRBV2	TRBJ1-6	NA	CASSDVATRSPLHF	TGTGCCAGCAGTGACGTTGCCACGCGTTCACCCCTCCACTTT
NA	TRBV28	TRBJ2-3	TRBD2	CASSFLASGSYTQYF	TGTGCCAGCAGTTTCCTGGCTAGCGGGAGTTATACGCAGTATTTT
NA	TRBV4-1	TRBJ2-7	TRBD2	CASRGGGLYEQYF	TGCGCCAGCCGGGGGGGCGGGCTCTACGAGCAGTACTTC
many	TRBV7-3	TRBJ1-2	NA	CASSPDRSYGYTF	TGTGCCAGCAGCCCGGACCGCAGCTATGGCTACACCTTC
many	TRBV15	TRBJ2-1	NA	CATSRGRDRDSYNEQFF	TGTGCCACCAGCAGAGGGAGGGACCGCGATTCCTACAATGAGCAGTTCTTC
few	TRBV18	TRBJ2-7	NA	CASSPRDESSYEQYF	TGTGCCAGCTCACCCCGGGACGAGAGCTCCTACGAGCAGTACTTC
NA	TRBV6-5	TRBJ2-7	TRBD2	CASRKSGGTYEQYF	TGTGCCAGCAGGAAAAGCGGGGGGACCTACGAGCAGTACTTC
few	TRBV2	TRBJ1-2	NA	CATTRDWPDYGYTF	TGTGCCACCACCCGGGACTGGCCCGATTATGGCTACACCTTC